The present entry profiles one TCR beta chain with its context. It has no known antigen specificity. No base quality values were provided; no much bigger clone lies one nucleotide off. The CDR3, cysteine through phenylalanine, is 13 amino acids long. The DNA shown is the 39-base CDR3, in frame from base 1. CDR1 and CDR2, looked up from the germline V gene, are SGDLS and YYNGEE. A distance of 10 bases separates the germline ends of V and J, which lose 3 bases and 4 bases respectively. The immunoSEQ assay at survey resolution was used to sequence TCRbeta rearrangements from genomic DNA. For the original study's pipeline: In the TCR sequencing data, the smallest productive clonotype frequency that could be detected was 2.59 x 10-5. Analyses included only productive TCRbeta rearrangements, meaning complete and in-frame sequences. Simpson clonality, calculated in the immunoSEQ Analyzer version 3.0, was used as the measure of sample clonality. Clones were categorized by frequency as very rare, small, medium, large (1-20%) or hyperexpanded (>20%). OLGA 1.2.3 estimated generation probabilities, VDJtools produced V-gene circos plots, VDJdb was queried for specificities, and GLIPH identified CDR3 motifs. This is the immuneACCESS table as TCRdb keeps it, with only in-frame sequences that have V and J called. A part of the clones is gone; compared with another copy, unresolved V genes explain less than half, and the rest is unexplained. That table is the source of V, J and clone size, and D and trimming were worked out from the DNA. Here the sample has about 50,000 clones; approximately 84% occur a single time. The ten largest clones take up about 0.33% of the sample.

This entry belongs to a study of STAT5B mutations in CD4+ large granular lymphocyte leukemia (dated by TCRdb to the early 2020s). Describing the broader study: Among the healthy controls, the CDR3 'QG' motif was associated with a particular HLA allele. The TCRbeta repertoires of CD4+ T-cell large granular lymphocyte leukemia patients were compared with the TCRbeta repertoires of healthy blood donors. The purity of purified fractions was confirmed by flow cytometry on FACSCanto II or FACSVerse to exceed 95% among lymphocytes.

Overall study results and their limits: Compared with healthy CD4+ repertoires, CD4-sorted patient repertoires appeared more clonal, and this difference remained even after the putative leukemic clones were removed. The data were not HLA-matched, and the relatively small sample size could explain the higher clonality seen in CD4+ compared with CD8+ T-LGLL. Main leukemic clonotypes were private to each patient, although roughly 25% appeared at low frequency in other patients' non-leukemic repertoires. Enrichment of TRBV06-family usage was observed among the top patient clones (8/27) relative to healthy controls (2/35).

The healthy controls were 37 blood donors, and the buffy coats of these donors were supplied by the Finnish Red Cross blood service. All TCR-sequenced material derived from peripheral blood: patient blood samples and healthy donor buffy coats. Ficoll-Hypaque gradient centrifugation was used to isolate peripheral blood mononuclear cells. CD4+ cells were purified magnetically from the buffy coats of healthy controls. Genomic DNA was extracted with the Gentra Puregene Cell and Tissue kit and quantified on a Qubit 2.0 fluorometer. This receptor chain uses TRBV9 and TRBJ1-1; tentative D gene TRBD1, with 6 bases matching. Sample: CD4+ T cells from blood buffy coats. The clonotype comes from a human donor in good health. The CDR3: CASSGGGRTEAFF. The nucleotide sequence reads TGTGCCAGCAGCGGGGGGGGCCGCACTGAAGCTTTCTTT.